Following are 32 T cell receptor beta chains from one sample sequenced in a study of Graves' ophthalmopathy and Graves' hyperthyroidism. RNA served as the template for amplifying TCR beta CDR3 regions. First-round RT-PCR relied on HTBI primers, and a second-round multiplex PCR came next. From the multiplex PCR reads, TCRdb called clonotypes with MiXCR, one entry per CDR3 protein. The table lists some 250,000 distinct CDR3 sequences, around 50% of them singletons, with about 45% in the top ten. Sample: peripheral blood. These receptors originate from an adult man with Graves' ophthalmopathy.

The V and J genes are TRBV7-9 and TRBJ1-5; tentative D call: TRBD1 (5 bases). The CDR3 contains 14 residues. V was clipped by 6 bases and J by 5 bases, with 14 bases between them. Germline V gene data show CDR1 as SEHNR and CDR2 as FQNEAQ (reference sequence). The CDR3 reads CASSLTERDQPQHF. Here the CDR3 DNA reads TGTGCCAGCAGTTTGACAGAGCGGGATCAGCCCCAGCATTTT.

V usage is TRBV25-1 and J usage is TRBJ2-7, with TRBD2 as a possible D gene (6 bases). The CDR3 has 15 residues. The V end lost 5 bases, the J end lost 4 bases, and 18 bases lay between the germline ends. The germline V gene has CDR1 MGHDK and CDR2 SYGVNS. The chain's CDR3 is CASSPLHAGSYEQYF. Written as DNA, the CDR3 is TGTGCCAGCAGTCCTCTTCACGCGGGGAGTTACGAGCAGTACTTC.

CDR3 nucleotide sequence: TGCAGCCCGGGAGAGCCTATCTACGAGCAGTACTTC. Its translation: CSPGEPIYEQYF. The chain couples TRBV20-1 to TRBJ2-7; possibly TRBD2 for D (6 bases). From germline, CDR1 is DFQATT and CDR2 SNEGSKA (reference sequence). The CDR3 contains 12 residues.

V gene TRBV12-3 or TRBV12-4 combines with J gene TRBJ2-5, with D tentatively TRBD1 or TRBD2 (6 bases each). V was cut by 7 bases and J by 5 bases, with 11 bases left in between. The CDR3 is 12 residues long. DNA of the CDR3: TGTGCCAGCACCTTAGGGGGGGAGACCCAGTACTTC. This translates into CASTLGGETQYF.

This clonotype was observed a single time. The chain joins TRBV9 to TRBJ2-5; 10 bases map to TRBD2. The ends lost 6 bases at V and 3 bases at J; junction bases unmatched: 2. There are 13 residues in the CDR3. The V gene's germline CDR1 is SGDLS and CDR2 YYNGEE. The CDR3 sequence is CASNLAGEETQYF. CDR3 nucleotide sequence: TGTGCCAGCAACCTAGCGGGAGAAGAGACCCAGTACTTC.

This clonotype came up a few times. The chain couples TRBV28 to TRBJ2-5; no definite D call. The germline gives CDR1 MDHEN, CDR2 SYDVKM. The CDR3 length is 14 residues. Trimming pared 6 bases from V and 5 bases from J, leaving 16 bases between. The CDR3 bases are TGTGCCAGCAGCCAAGGATCTAGTACCGAGACCCAGTACTTC. It translates to CASSQGSSTETQYF.

This clonotype showed up just a few times. The rearrangement joins TRBV3-1 to TRBJ1-5; maybe TRBD1 (5 bases). V lost 4 bases and J 6 bases, leaving 13 bases between the germline ends. The germline CDR1 and CDR2 sequences are LGHDT and YNNKEL (reference sequence). The CDR3 consists of 14 residues. The CDR3 nucleotides are TGTGCCAGCAGCCTAAGACAGTTGGGTCAGCCCCAGCATTTT. It specifies CASSLRQLGQPQHF.

Comment on this clonotype: Just one base apart from a much larger clone, this may be a read error. The CDR3 loop is CASKRSPYEQYF. CDR3 DNA: TGTGCCAGCAAACGTTCCCCCTACGAGCAGTACTTC. The chain couples TRBV10-3 to TRBJ2-7; D gene unclear. The length of the CDR3 is 12 residues. Germline V gives CDR1 ENHRY, CDR2 SYGVKD. V was shortened by 10 bases and J by 2 bases, with 12 bases between the two germline ends.

The V and J genes are TRBV15 and TRBJ2-3; D gene ambiguous. Looked up from germline, CDR1 is LNHNV and CDR2 is YYDKDF (reference sequence). V lost 4 bases and J lost 6, with 11 bases in between. This CDR3 spans 13 amino acids. CDR3 coding DNA: TGTGCCACCAGCAACGCCCCCCAGGATACGCAGTATTTT. Translated: CATSNAPQDTQYF.

J is TRBJ1-1 and V is TRBV19; a weak D match, TRBD1 (6 bases). V lost 5 bases and J lost 5, with 12 bases in between. This CDR3 has 13 amino acids. Germline V gene sequence: CDR1 LNHDA, CDR2 SQIVND (reference sequence). This chain's CDR3 is CASSEQGRTEAFF. CDR3 nucleotides: TGTGCCAGTAGTGAACAGGGTCGGACTGAAGCTTTCTTT.

V is TRBV20-1 and J is TRBJ2-7; D not resolved. V was pared by 0 bases and J by 4 bases, with 10 bases between. The CDR3 runs to 13 residues. Per the germline V gene, CDR1 is DFQATT and CDR2 is SNEGSKA (reference sequence). The CDR3 bases are TGCAGTGCTAGAGAAGGTGCCCCTTACGAGCAGTACTTC. Encoded protein: CSAREGAPYEQYF.

The rearrangement joins TRBV9 to TRBJ2-7; no clear D gene. This CDR3 has 14 residues. CDR1 SGDLS and CDR2 YYNGEE come from the germline V gene. V was cut by 4 bases and J by 6 bases, with 17 bases left in between. The CDR3 DNA sequence: TGTGCCAGCAGCCCCTGGGGTGGAAGTTCCGAGCAGTACTTC. It encodes CASSPWGGSSEQYF.

Worth noting for this clonotype: A clone one base away is much larger, so this may be a read error. The chain employs TRBV15 and TRBJ1-2; maybe TRBD1 (5 bases). Germline V gene data show CDR1 as LNHNV and CDR2 as YYDKDF (reference sequence). The CDR3 runs to 12 residues. V was cut by 0 bases and J by 8 bases, with 7 bases left in between. CDR3: CATSRDRGGYTF. As DNA, the CDR3 is TGTGCCACCAGCAGAGATCGGGGGGGCTACACCTTC.

This chain joins TRBV10-3 and TRBJ1-2; TRBD1 aligns across 8 bases. CDR3 length: 19 amino acids. Germline CDR1 ENHRY, CDR2 SYGVKD. The ends lost 10 bases at V and 0 bases at J; junction bases unmatched: 22. Here the CDR3 reads CASRDVIQRDRKANYGYTF. The CDR3 nucleotides read TGTGCCAGCAGGGACGTAATCCAACGGGACAGGAAGGCTAACTATGGCTACACCTTC.

The chain is built from TRBV20-1 and TRBJ1-4; D ambiguous. V was pared by 1 base and J by 14 bases, with 20 bases between. Per germline, CDR1 DFQATT and CDR2 SNEGSKA (reference sequence). The CDR3 runs to 14 residues. CDR3 nucleotide sequence: TGCAGTGCTAGAGGGGAGTATCCGAGCGAAGTGCTGTTTTTT. As protein: CSARGEYPSEVLFF.

The V gene is TRBV7-3, the J gene TRBJ1-2; D is undetermined. V was clipped by 5 bases and J by 4 bases, with 11 bases between them. The CDR3 totals 13 residues. In germline, CDR1 is SGHTA, CDR2 FQGTGA. The CDR3 DNA reads TGTGCCAGCAGCCAGACGGACGGCTATGGCTACACCTTC. Translating it yields CASSQTDGYGYTF.

CDR3 in amino acids: CASSKGQSYTEAFF. CDR3 in DNA: TGTGCCAGCAGTAAGGGACAGAGTTACACTGAAGCTTTCTTT. The chain employs TRBV12-3 or TRBV12-4 and TRBJ1-1; 7 positions agree with TRBD1. J lost 3 bases, V lost 5 bases, and 6 bases had no gene match. The CDR3 has 14 residues.

Only one count was recorded for this clonotype. One base away lies a much larger clone, so this may be a sequencing read error. The chain has TRBV24-1 and TRBJ1-2; tentatively, D is TRBD1 (5 bases). Germline CDR1 reads KGHDR; CDR2 reads SFDVKD. This CDR3 has 14 residues. Trimming cost V 1 base and J 7 bases, with 12 bases left between them. The CDR3 loop reads CATSDFGGVSGYTF. The CDR3 coding sequence is TGTGCCACCAGTGATTTTGGGGGAGTGAGTGGCTACACCTTC.

This clonotype showed up just a few times. The chain carries TRBV12-3 or TRBV12-4 and TRBJ1-2; D ambiguous. CDR3 length: 14 residues. V gave up 4 bases and J gave up 3 bases, with 12 bases separating them. CDR3 residues: CASSSGLGDYGYTF. CDR3 DNA sequence: TGTGCCAGCAGTTCGGGCCTCGGGGACTATGGCTACACCTTC.

The chain recombines TRBV7-2 with TRBJ2-5; D is unresolved. The J call may be incorrect, as the DNA end agrees better with TRBJ2-4. Germline V gene data show CDR1 as SGHTA and CDR2 as FQGNSA. The CDR3 length is 13 residues. This chain's CDR3 is CASSIPPGDIQYF. The CDR3 nucleotides read TGTGCCAGCAGTATTCCCCCGGGTGACATTCAGTACTTC.

Only one count was recorded for this clonotype. This may arise from a read error, as a much more abundant clone is one base away. As the CDR3 is not closed by the conserved phenylalanine or tryptophan, this likely results from a read error. This sequence joins TRBV10-2 and TRBJ1-1; D unclear. In germline, CDR1 is WSHSY, CDR2 SAAADI. This CDR3 has 12 amino acids. V was cut by 5 bases and J by 2 bases, with 6 bases left in between. The CDR3 is CASSQSNTEAFL. The CDR3 DNA reads as TGCGCCAGCAGTCAGAGTAACACTGAAGCTTTCCTT.

This clonotype was counted a few times. The chain is built from TRBV14 and TRBJ1-5; no clear D gene. The V gene's germline CDR1 is SGHDN and CDR2 FVKESK. V dropped 1 base and J dropped 0 bases, with 10 bases sitting between them. The CDR3 is made up of 16 amino acids. The CDR3 bases are TGTGCCAGCAGCCAAGGGGGAGGAGATAGCAATCAGCCCCAGCATTTT. This encodes CASSQGGGDSNQPQHF.

On this clonotype: The junction and the germline gene differ at one end; a read error may be behind it. V usage is TRBV10-3 and J usage is TRBJ1-1; D is unresolved. Per the germline V gene, CDR1 is ENHRY and CDR2 is SYGVKD. This CDR3 is 13 amino acids long. The CDR3, as DNA: TGTGCCAGCAGTAAAGAACAGAACACTGAAGCTTTCTTT. It codes for CASSKEQNTEAFF.

Comment on this clonotype: The junction departs from the called germline gene at one end, perhaps through a read error. The chain combines TRBV12-3 or TRBV12-4 with TRBJ2-5; no definite D call. The CDR3 is 13 residues long. The CDR3 sequence: CASSYSEKIGSNF. CDR3 nucleotide sequence: TGTGCCAGCAGTTACTCCGAAAAGATAGGGTCCAACTTC.

The J gene is TRBJ2-6, the V gene TRBV11-1, with D tentatively TRBD1 or TRBD2 (6 bases each). Trimming removed 2 bases at V and 3 bases at J, with 14 bases between. Germline-derived CDR1 and CDR2 are SGHAT and FQDESV (reference sequence). The length of the CDR3 is 17 residues. This chain's CDR3 is CASSLRLGGNGANVLTF. In DNA form, the CDR3 reads TGTGCCAGCAGCTTAAGGCTCGGGGGCAATGGGGCCAACGTCCTGACTTTC.

The sample holds a few counts of this clonotype. The V and J genes are TRBV10-3 and TRBJ2-6, with 10 bases matching TRBD1. Germline V CDR1 and CDR2: ENHRY, SYGVKD. This CDR3 is 15 amino acids long. V dropped 6 bases and J dropped 2; count of bases not matched to a gene: 1. The CDR3 reads CAISGQGAGANVLTF. The CDR3 DNA reads TGTGCCATCAGCGGACAGGGGGCTGGGGCCAACGTCCTGACTTTC.

This chain joins TRBV12-3 or TRBV12-4 and TRBJ2-5; tentatively, D is TRBD1 or TRBD2 (5 bases each). This CDR3 region has 15 residues. The V end lost 6 bases, the J end lost 5 bases, and 19 bases lay between the germline ends. The CDR3 protein is CASSPRARGRETQYF. In nucleotides, the CDR3 is TGTGCCAGCAGCCCTCGCGCGAGGGGCAGGGAGACCCAGTACTTC.

The chain is built from TRBV29-1 and TRBJ2-7; tentative D call: TRBD1 (6 bases). Germline assignment: CDR1 SQVTM and CDR2 ANQGSEA. V was trimmed by 4 bases and J by 0 bases, leaving 13 bases between them. CDR3 length equals 14 residues. The CDR3 here is CSVVPQDSSYEQYF. The DNA of the CDR3 is TGCAGCGTTGTACCCCAGGACAGCTCCTACGAGCAGTACTTC.

The CDR3 sequence: CASSETGTLNTEAFF. CDR3 DNA sequence: TGTGCCAGCAGTGAGACCGGGACCCTGAACACTGAAGCTTTCTTT. This chain connects TRBV2 to TRBJ1-1; weak D call: TRBD1 (5 bases). CDR1 and CDR2 (germline): SNHLY, FYNNEI. CDR3 length: 15 residues. Trimming left V 3 bases short and J 0 bases short, with 11 bases between. Together with reference TRBV2 and TRBJ1-1, the CDR3 gives the full variable domain: EPEVTQTPSHQVTQMGQEVILRCVPISNHLYFYWYRQILGQKVEFLVSFYNNEISEKSEIFDDQFSVERPDGSNFTLKIRSTKLEDSAMYFCASSETGTLNTEAFFGQGTRLTVV.

The chain is built from TRBV18 and TRBJ2-5; D is perhaps TRBD1 or TRBD2 (5 bases each). CDR3 length equals 14 residues. Germline CDR1 and CDR2: KGHSH and LQKENI. V gave up 1 base and J gave up 4 bases, with 10 bases separating them. CDR3 amino acids: CASSPRRAGETQYF. CDR3 sequence (DNA): TGTGCCAGCTCACCACGCAGGGCGGGAGAGACCCAGTACTTC.

This chain joins TRBV4-1 and TRBJ1-4, with D unclear. Germline loops: CDR1 MGHRA, CDR2 YSYEKL. V lost 4 bases and J 6 bases, leaving 6 bases between the germline ends. This CDR3 region has 12 residues. The CDR3 sequence is CASSRTDEKLFF. The DNA for the CDR3 is TGCGCCAGCAGCCGGACGGATGAAAAACTGTTTTTT.

Remarks on this clonotype: Relative to the germline gene, one junction end is altered; a read error may explain this. The chain couples TRBV15 to TRBJ1-4; D unclear. The length of the CDR3 is 15 residues. Germline V gene sequence: CDR1 LNHNV, CDR2 YYDKDF (reference sequence). The CDR3 sequence is CATSRNDGRPEKLSF. The CDR3 bases are TGTGCCACCAGCCGCAATGACGGACGGCCTGAAAAACTGTCTTTT.